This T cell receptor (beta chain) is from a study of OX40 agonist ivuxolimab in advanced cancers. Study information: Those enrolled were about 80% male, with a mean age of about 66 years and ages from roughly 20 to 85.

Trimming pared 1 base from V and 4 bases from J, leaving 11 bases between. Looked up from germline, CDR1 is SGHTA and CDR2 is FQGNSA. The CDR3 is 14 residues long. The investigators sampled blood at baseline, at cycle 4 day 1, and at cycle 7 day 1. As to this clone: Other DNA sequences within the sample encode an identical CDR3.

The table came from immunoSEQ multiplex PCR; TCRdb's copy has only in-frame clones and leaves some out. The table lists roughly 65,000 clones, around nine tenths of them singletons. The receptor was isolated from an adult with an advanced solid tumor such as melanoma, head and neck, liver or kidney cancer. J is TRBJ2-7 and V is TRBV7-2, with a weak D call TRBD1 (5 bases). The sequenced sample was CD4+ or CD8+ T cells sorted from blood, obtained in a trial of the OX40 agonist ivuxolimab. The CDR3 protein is CASSLGGASYEQYF. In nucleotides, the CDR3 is TGTGCCAGCAGCTTAGGTGGGGCATCATACGAGCAGTACTTC.